The clone carrying this T cell receptor beta chain has only a few counts. The antigen is not known. The data belong to a study of shared clonotypes between healthy human individuals. The study, taken as a whole, reports: Sharing of clonotypes among donors was expected to vary with sequencing depth.

Naive CD8 cells lacked CD45RO and underwent positive selection for CCR7, leaving out terminally differentiated effector memory CD45RA+ cells. The test was conducted at deep level. Original data processing: Without quality scores, immunoSEQ junctional reads could not be filtered like full-length reads. The protocol was immunoSEQ multiplex PCR, while the TCRdb copy is restricted to in-frame clones and leaves out a portion. Clonal size and the V and J genes are those of that table, whereas D and trimming came from the DNA. The profile shows around 600,000 clones, 85% to 95% of them singletons. Trimming cost V 6 bases and J 2 bases, with 10 bases left between them. Germline loops: CDR1 SNHLY, CDR2 FYNNEI. The CDR3 is made up of 13 amino acids.

The V gene is TRBV2, the J gene TRBJ1-1; D gene unclear. This clonotype originated in a woman in her twenties or thirties in good health. What was sequenced was naive CD8+ T cells sorted from blood. CDR3 sequence reads: CASRGFGNTEAFF. The CDR3 region has the DNA TGTGCCAGCAGGGGTTTTGGAAACACTGAAGCTTTCTTT.